Each of the 20 T cell receptor beta chains below was sequenced from the same sample in a study of blood T cells in healthy people across ages. The authors ran a second PCR of 7 to 11 cycles using a sample-barcoded 5' primer and a J-beta primer mix. TCRdb reanalysed the 5' RACE reads using MiXCR and keeps one entry per CDR3 protein. The sample contains roughly 1,300,000 distinct CDR3 sequences, roughly 60% of which appear only once. Source material: blood. These receptors all come from a man aged 18-30 years in good health.

This chain joins TRBV7-8 and TRBJ2-5; D perhaps matches TRBD2 (5 bases). Germline CDR1 is SGHVS and CDR2 is FQNEAQ. The CDR3 spans 15 residues. V gave up 4 bases and J gave up 7 bases, with 19 bases separating them. Here the CDR3 reads CASSSHGGPEATQYF. The CDR3 bases are TGTGCCAGCAGCTCTCACGGAGGACCAGAAGCGACCCAGTACTTC. The whole variable domain, remainder taken from reference TRBV7-8 and TRBJ2-5, is GAGVSQSPRYKVAKRGQDVALRCDPISGHVSLFWYQQALGQGPEFLTYFQNEAQLDKSGLPSDRFFAERPEGSVSTLKIQRTQQEDSAVYLCASSSHGGPEATQYFGPGTRLLVL.

This sequence joins TRBV19 and TRBJ2-1, with no clear D. The CDR3 extends over 13 amino acids. V shed 3 bases and J shed 8 bases, with 11 bases lying between them. Looked up from germline, CDR1 is LNHDA and CDR2 is SQIVND (reference sequence). CDR3 nucleotide sequence: TGTGCCAGTAGTATTCGGTATGGGGATGAGCAGTTCTTC. Encoded protein: CASSIRYGDEQFF.

This clonotype came up a few times. CDR3 sequence: CASSQDQSSGYEQYF. The DNA for the CDR3 is TGTGCCAGCAGCCAAGATCAGTCGTCAGGGTACGAGCAGTACTTC. The chain uses TRBV3-1 and TRBJ2-7; D possibly corresponds to TRBD1 (5 bases). The CDR3 has 15 amino acids. Trimming removed 0 bases at V and 4 bases at J, with 13 bases between. Germline CDR1 and CDR2: LGHDT and YNNKEL (reference sequence).

The chain recombines TRBV10-3 with TRBJ2-7; D is ambiguous. This CDR3 contains 14 residues. Germline CDR1 and CDR2: ENHRY and SYGVKD. With 0 bases removed from V and 3 bases from J, the gap between germline ends came to 9 bases. This CDR3 reads CAISESGVFYEQYF. The CDR3 bases are TGTGCCATCAGTGAGTCTGGAGTTTTCTACGAGCAGTACTTC.

This chain connects TRBV12-3 or TRBV12-4 to TRBJ2-5; 7 bases align to TRBD1. This CDR3 comprises 15 residues. V lost 3 bases and J lost 2; bases outside the gene matches: 6. This chain's CDR3 is CASSFGDRTQETQYF. The CDR3 nucleotides are TGTGCCAGCAGTTTCGGGGACAGAACTCAAGAGACCCAGTACTTC.

This clonotype has ten or more counts. V is TRBV7-2 and J is TRBJ2-7, with 7 nucleotides matching TRBD2. This CDR3 comprises 15 residues. Germline values: CDR1 SGHTA, CDR2 FQGNSA. Trimming removed 2 bases from V and 0 bases from J; junction bases left unmatched: 4. CDR3 nucleotides: TGTGCCAGCAGCTTACTAGCGGAGAGCTCCTACGAGCAGTACTTC. Translating it yields CASSLLAESSYEQYF.

The rearrangement links TRBV29-1 to TRBJ1-1; D gene uncertain. Germline V gene lookup returns CDR1 SQVTM and CDR2 ANQGSEA. This CDR3 has 10 amino acids. For the CDR3, the DNA is TGCAGTATCGTCGACACTGAAGCTTTCTTT. Its protein is CSIVDTEAFF.

The genes are TRBV27 and TRBJ2-7; D may correspond to TRBD1 or TRBD2 (5 bases each). The DNA matches TRBJ2-5 better at its end, which makes the J call doubtful. Germline V gene sequence: CDR1 MNHEY, CDR2 SMNVEV (reference sequence). The CDR3 is made up of 15 amino acids. The CDR3 DNA reads as TGTGCCAGCAGTTTATCCCGGGACCCCAGAGGGACCCAGTACTTC. Translated: CASSLSRDPRGTQYF.

The gene calls are TRBV20-1 and TRBJ2-5, with D hard to call. The germline V gene has CDR1 DFQATT and CDR2 SNEGSKA (reference sequence). The CDR3 is made up of 14 amino acids. V lost 0 bases and J lost 3, with 11 bases in between. The DNA for the CDR3 is TGCAGTGCTAGAGATAAGTTGTGGGAAGAGACCCAGTACTTC. It translates to CSARDKLWEETQYF.

The CDR3 sequence is CSVSEDRNTGELFF. The CDR3 nucleotides read TGCAGCGTTTCTGAAGACAGGAACACCGGGGAGCTGTTTTTT. This chain connects TRBV29-1 to TRBJ2-2; possibly TRBD1 for D (5 bases). The V and J ends lost 5 bases and 1 base respectively, with 11 bases between them. Germline lookup yields CDR1 SQVTM and CDR2 ANQGSEA. The CDR3 sequence is 14 residues long.

J is TRBJ2-7 and V is TRBV7-2; a possible D gene is TRBD1 (6 bases). The length of the CDR3 is 17 residues. The V end was cut by 3 bases, the J end by 2 bases, with 20 bases between. From germline, CDR1 is SGHTA and CDR2 FQGNSA. In DNA, the CDR3 is TGTGCCAGCAGCTTTCTAACCGGGACAACGGGCACCTACGAGCAGTACTTC. It specifies CASSFLTGTTGTYEQYF. Using reference TRBV7-2 and TRBJ2-7 for the parts outside the CDR3, the full variable domain is GAGVSQSPSNKVTEKGKDVELRCDPISGHTALYWYRQSLGQGLEFLIYFQGNSAPDKSGLPSDRFSAERTGGSVSTLTIQRTQQEDSAVYLCASSFLTGTTGTYEQYFGPGTRLTVT.

The chain links TRBV5-1 to TRBJ1-1; 8 positions agree with TRBD1. CDR1 is SGHRS and CDR2 is YFSETQ in the germline V gene. This CDR3 has 17 amino acids. V was clipped by 4 bases and J by 6 bases; unmatched bases: 17. CDR3 coding DNA: TGCGCCAGCAGCATAGTGGACTGGACAGGGATTGGGGCTGAAGCTTTCTTT. Translated: CASSIVDWTGIGAEAFF.

V gene TRBV2 combines with J gene TRBJ1-1, with D uncertain. CDR3 length equals 13 residues. V gave up 9 bases and J gave up 0 bases, with 11 bases separating them. Germline CDR1 and CDR2: SNHLY and FYNNEI. CDR3 in DNA: TGTGCCAGAAGGGAGGTATTGAACACTGAAGCTTTCTTT. Residues: CARREVLNTEAFF.

This clonotype was observed many times. The chain combines TRBV20-1 with TRBJ2-1; D is unresolved. CDR1 is DFQATT and CDR2 is SNEGSKA in the germline V gene (reference sequence). The CDR3 sequence is 10 residues long. V lost 4 bases and J 2 bases, leaving 0 bases between the germline ends. CDR3 protein: CSATYNEQFF. Here the CDR3 DNA reads TGCAGTGCTACCTACAATGAGCAGTTCTTC.

The chain recombines TRBV12-3 or TRBV12-4 with TRBJ2-7; 10 positions match TRBD2. Unmatched junction bases numbered 9, after V lost 6 bases and J lost 4 bases. The CDR3 sequence is 15 residues long. CDR3 coding DNA: TGTGCCAGCAGCCGACCAGGACTAGCGGAATACGAGCAGTACTTC. This encodes CASSRPGLAEYEQYF.

This clonotype was picked up a small number of times. The chain's CDR3 is CATRDRANYGYTF. CDR3 sequence (DNA): TGTGCCACCCGGGACAGGGCGAACTATGGCTACACCTTC. This chain uses TRBV14 with TRBJ1-2; 9 bases map to TRBD1. The CDR3 covers 13 residues. The J segment lost 2 bases and the V segment lost 10 bases, leaving 5 bases of the junction unmatched. Germline values: CDR1 SGHDN, CDR2 FVKESK.

The sample holds many counts of this clonotype. The chain links TRBV20-1 to TRBJ1-2; D not certain. Germline lookup yields CDR1 DFQATT and CDR2 SNEGSKA (reference sequence). Deletions cut 1 base from V and 2 bases from J, with 8 bases between. The CDR3 is 13 amino acids. CDR3 nucleotides: TGCAGTGCTAGAGGTGGCTCCAACTATGGCTACACCTTC. This encodes CSARGGSNYGYTF.

DNA of the CDR3: TGTGCCAGCAGCTTCGACAGGAAGACTAGCACAGATACGCAGTATTTT. Protein product: CASSFDRKTSTDTQYF. The V and J genes are TRBV7-8 and TRBJ2-3; D possibly corresponds to TRBD1 (6 bases). This CDR3 has 16 amino acids. Trimming removed 3 bases from V and 0 bases from J, with 13 bases in between. Per germline, CDR1 SGHVS and CDR2 FQNEAQ.

The rearrangement uses TRBV10-3 and TRBJ1-4, with 9 nucleotides matching TRBD1. Germline assignment: CDR1 ENHRY and CDR2 SYGVKD. Trimming cost V 2 bases and J 7 bases; bases outside gene matches: 5. This CDR3 has 15 residues. CDR3 region: CAISEPGTGSEKLFF. In DNA form, the CDR3 reads TGTGCCATCAGTGAGCCCGGGACAGGGAGTGAAAAACTGTTTTTT.

The chain recombines TRBV6-2 or TRBV6-3 with TRBJ1-1; possible D gene TRBD1, 5 bases. The CDR3 is 13 amino acids. V lost 6 bases to trimming and J lost 4 bases, with 12 bases between them. The germline V gene has CDR1 MNHEY and CDR2 SVGEGT. CDR3 sequence: CASSRLGGTEAFF. The DNA of the CDR3 is TGTGCCAGCAGCCGACTCGGGGGCACTGAAGCTTTCTTT.